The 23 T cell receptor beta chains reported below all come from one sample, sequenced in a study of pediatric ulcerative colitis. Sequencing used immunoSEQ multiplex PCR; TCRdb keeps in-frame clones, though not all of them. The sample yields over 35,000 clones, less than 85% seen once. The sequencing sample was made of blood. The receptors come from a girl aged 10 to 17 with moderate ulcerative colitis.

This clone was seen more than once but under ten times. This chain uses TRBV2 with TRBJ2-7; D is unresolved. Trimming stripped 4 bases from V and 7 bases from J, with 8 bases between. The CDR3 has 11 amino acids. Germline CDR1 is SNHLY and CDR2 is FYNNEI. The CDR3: CASSGVGEQYF. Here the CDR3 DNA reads TGTGCCAGCAGTGGGGTAGGGGAGCAGTACTTC.

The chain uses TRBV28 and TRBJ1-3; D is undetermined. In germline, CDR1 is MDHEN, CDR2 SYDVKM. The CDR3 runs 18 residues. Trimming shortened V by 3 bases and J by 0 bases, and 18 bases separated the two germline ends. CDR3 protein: CASSFARLGISSGNTIYF. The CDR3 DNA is TGTGCCAGCAGTTTCGCCAGGTTGGGAATTAGCTCTGGAAACACCATATATTTT.

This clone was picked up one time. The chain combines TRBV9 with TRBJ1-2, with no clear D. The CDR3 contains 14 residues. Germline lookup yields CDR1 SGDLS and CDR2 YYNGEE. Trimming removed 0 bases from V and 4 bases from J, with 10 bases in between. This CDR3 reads CASSVGAGAYGYTF. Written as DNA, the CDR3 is TGTGCCAGCAGCGTAGGAGCCGGAGCCTATGGCTACACCTTC.

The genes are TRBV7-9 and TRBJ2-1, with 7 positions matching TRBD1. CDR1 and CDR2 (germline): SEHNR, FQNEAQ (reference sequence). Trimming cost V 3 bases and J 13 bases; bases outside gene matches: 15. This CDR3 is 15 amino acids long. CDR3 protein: CASSLGVAGGSQQFF. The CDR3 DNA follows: TGTGCCAGCAGCTTGGGCGTGGCAGGGGGATCTCAACAGTTCTTC.

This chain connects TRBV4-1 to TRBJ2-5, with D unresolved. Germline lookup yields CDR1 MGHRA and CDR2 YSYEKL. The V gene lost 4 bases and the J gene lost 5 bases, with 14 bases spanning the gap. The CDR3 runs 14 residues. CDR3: CASSLRLNGETQYF. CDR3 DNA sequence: TGCGCCAGCAGCCTTCGATTAAACGGGGAGACCCAGTACTTC.

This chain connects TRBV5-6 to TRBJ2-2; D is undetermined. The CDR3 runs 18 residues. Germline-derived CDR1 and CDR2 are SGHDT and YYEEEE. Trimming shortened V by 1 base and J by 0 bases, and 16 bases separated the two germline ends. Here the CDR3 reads CASSLFAISTPNTGELFF. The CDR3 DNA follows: TGTGCCAGCAGCTTGTTCGCTATCTCGACTCCGAACACCGGGGAGCTGTTTTTT.

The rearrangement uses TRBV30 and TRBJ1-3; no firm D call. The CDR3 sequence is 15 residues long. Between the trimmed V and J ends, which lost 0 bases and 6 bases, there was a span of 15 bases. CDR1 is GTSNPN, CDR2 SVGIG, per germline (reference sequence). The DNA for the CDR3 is TGTGCCTGGAGTGTAAGGCTGGCGGTTTTAAACACCATATATTTT. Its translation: CAWSVRLAVLNTIYF. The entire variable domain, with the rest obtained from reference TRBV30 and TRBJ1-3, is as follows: SQTIHQWPATLVQPVGSPLSLECTVEGTSNPNLYWYRQAAGRGLQLLFYSVGIGQISSEVPQNLSASRPQDRQFILSSKKLLLSDSGFYLCAWSVRLAVLNTIYFGEGSWLTVV.

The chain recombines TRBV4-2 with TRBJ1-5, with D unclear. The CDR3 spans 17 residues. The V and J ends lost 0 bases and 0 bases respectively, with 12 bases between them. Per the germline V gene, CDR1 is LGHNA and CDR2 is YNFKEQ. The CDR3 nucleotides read TGTGCCAGCAGCCAAGAGGGATCACAGATTAGCAATCAGCCCCAGCATTTT. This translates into CASSQEGSQISNQPQHF.

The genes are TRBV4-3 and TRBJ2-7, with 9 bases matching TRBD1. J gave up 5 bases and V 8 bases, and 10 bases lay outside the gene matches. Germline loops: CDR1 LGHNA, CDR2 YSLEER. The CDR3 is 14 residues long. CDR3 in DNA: TGCGCCAGCCGCCTGGGGACAGGGTCGAACGAGCAGTACTTC. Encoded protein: CASRLGTGSNEQYF.

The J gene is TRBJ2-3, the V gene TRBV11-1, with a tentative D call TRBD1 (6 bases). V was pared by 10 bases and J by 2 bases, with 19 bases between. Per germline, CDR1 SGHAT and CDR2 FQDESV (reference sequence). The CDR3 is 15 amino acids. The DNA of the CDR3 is TGTGCCACCGCCCGGGGCAGGGGTTTCACAGATACGCAGTATTTT. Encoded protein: CATARGRGFTDTQYF. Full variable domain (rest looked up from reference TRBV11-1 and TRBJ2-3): EAEVAQSPRYKITEKSQAVAFWCDPISGHATLYWYRQILGQGPELLVQFQDESVVDDSQLPKDRFSAERLKGVDSTLKIQPAELGDSAMYLCATARGRGFTDTQYFGPGTRLTVL.

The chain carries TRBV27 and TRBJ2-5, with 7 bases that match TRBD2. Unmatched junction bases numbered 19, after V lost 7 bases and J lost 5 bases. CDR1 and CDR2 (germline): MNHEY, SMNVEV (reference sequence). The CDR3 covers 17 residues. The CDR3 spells CASIPTGGGIVGETQYF. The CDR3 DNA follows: TGTGCCAGCATCCCTACGGGGGGAGGGATCGTGGGTGAGACCCAGTACTTC.

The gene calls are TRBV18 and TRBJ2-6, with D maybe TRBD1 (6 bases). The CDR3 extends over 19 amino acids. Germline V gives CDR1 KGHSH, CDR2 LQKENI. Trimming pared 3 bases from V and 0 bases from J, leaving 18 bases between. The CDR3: CASSPPRAGDLSGANVLTF. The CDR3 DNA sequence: TGTGCCAGCTCACCCCCAAGAGCAGGGGATCTCTCTGGGGCCAACGTCCTGACTTTC.

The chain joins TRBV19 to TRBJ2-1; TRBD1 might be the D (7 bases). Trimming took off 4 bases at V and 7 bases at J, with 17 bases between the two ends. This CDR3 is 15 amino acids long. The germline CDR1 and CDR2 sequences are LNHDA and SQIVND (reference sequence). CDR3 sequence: CASSRLRQGGNEQFF. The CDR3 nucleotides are TGTGCCAGTAGTAGACTTCGACAGGGAGGAAATGAGCAGTTCTTC.

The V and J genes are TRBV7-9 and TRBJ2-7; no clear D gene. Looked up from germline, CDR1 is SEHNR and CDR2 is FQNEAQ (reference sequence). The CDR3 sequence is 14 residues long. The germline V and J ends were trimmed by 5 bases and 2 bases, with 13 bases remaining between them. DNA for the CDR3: TGTGCCAGCAGCGTAAGAGGTTCTCCCTACGAGCAGTACTTC. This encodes CASSVRGSPYEQYF.

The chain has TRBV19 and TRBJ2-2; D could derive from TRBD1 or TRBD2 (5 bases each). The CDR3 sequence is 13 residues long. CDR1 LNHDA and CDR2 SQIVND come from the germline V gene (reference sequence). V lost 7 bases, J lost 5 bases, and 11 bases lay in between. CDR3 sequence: CASTGLDTGELFF. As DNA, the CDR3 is TGTGCCAGTACGGGGCTCGATACCGGGGAGCTGTTTTTT.

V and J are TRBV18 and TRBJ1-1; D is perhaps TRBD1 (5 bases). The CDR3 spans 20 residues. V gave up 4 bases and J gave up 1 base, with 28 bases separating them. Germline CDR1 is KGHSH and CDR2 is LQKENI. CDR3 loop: CASSQTFGLGARWANTEAFF. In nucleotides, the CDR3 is TGTGCCAGCTCACAAACCTTCGGGCTAGGGGCCAGGTGGGCGAACACTGAAGCTTTCTTT.

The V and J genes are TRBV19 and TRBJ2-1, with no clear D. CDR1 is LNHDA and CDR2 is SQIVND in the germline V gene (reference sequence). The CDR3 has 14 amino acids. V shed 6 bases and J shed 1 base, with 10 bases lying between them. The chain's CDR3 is CASSLHGSYNEQFF. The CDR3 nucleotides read TGTGCCAGTAGCCTCCATGGTTCCTACAATGAGCAGTTCTTC.

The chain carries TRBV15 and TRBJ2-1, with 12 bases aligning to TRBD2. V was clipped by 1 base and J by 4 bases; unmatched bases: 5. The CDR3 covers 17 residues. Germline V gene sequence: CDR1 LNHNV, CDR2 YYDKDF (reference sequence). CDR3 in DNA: TGTGCCACCAGCAGAGCCCCGACTAGCGGGAGATACAATGAGCAGTTCTTC. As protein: CATSRAPTSGRYNEQFF.

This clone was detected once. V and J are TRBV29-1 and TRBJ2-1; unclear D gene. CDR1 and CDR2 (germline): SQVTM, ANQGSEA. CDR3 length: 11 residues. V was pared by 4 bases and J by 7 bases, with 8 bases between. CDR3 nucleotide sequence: TGCAGCGTTGGAAGTGGTAATGAGCAGTTCTTC. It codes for CSVGSGNEQFF.

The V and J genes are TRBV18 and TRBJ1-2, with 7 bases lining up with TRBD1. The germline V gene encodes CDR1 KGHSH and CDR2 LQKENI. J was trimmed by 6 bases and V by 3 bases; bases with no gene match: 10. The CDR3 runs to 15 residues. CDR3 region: CASSPWDSRSDGYTF. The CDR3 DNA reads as TGTGCCAGCTCACCCTGGGACAGTCGCAGCGATGGCTACACCTTC.

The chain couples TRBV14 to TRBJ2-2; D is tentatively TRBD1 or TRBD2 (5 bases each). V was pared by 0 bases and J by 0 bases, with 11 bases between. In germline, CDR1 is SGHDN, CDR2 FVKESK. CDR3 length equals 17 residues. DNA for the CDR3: TGTGCCAGCAGCCAAGAAAATCGGGGCTCGAACACCGGGGAGCTGTTTTTT. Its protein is CASSQENRGSNTGELFF. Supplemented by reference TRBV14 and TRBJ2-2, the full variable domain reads EAGVTQFPSHSVIEKGQTVTLRCDPISGHDNLYWYRRVMGKEIKFLLHFVKESKQDESGMPNNRFLAERTGGTYSTLKVQPAELEDSGVYFCASSQENRGSNTGELFFGEGSRLTVL.

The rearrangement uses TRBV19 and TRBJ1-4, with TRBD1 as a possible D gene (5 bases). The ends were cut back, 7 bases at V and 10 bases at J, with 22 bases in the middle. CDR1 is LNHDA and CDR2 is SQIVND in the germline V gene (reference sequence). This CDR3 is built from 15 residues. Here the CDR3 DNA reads TGTGCCAGTACCCTCTTACCCGGGGGAGGAAGAAAACTGTTTTTT. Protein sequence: CASTLLPGGGRKLFF.

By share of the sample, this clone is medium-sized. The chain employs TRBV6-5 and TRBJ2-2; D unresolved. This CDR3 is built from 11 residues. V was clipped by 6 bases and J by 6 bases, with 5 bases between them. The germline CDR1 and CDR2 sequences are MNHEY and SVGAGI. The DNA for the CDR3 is TGTGCCAGCAGATCCTCCGGGGAGCTGTTTTTT. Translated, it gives CASRSSGELFF.